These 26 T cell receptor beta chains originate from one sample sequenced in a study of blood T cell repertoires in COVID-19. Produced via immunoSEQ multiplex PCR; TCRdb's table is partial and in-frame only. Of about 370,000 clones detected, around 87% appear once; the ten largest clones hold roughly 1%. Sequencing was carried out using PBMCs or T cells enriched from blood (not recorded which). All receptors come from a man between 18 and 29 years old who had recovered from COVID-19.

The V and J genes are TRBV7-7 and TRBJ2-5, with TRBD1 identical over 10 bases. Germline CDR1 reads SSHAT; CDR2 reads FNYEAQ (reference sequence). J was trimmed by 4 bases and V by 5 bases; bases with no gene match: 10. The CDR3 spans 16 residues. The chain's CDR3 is CASSRRQGAGRETQYF. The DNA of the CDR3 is TGTGCCAGCAGCCGTCGACAGGGGGCCGGTCGAGAGACCCAGTACTTC.

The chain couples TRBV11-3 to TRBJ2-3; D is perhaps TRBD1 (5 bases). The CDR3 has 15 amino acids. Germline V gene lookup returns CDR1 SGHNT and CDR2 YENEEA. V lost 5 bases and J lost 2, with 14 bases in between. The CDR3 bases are TGTGCCAGCAGCCGTCGCCAGGGTCTCACAGATACGCAGTATTTT. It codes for CASSRRQGLTDTQYF.

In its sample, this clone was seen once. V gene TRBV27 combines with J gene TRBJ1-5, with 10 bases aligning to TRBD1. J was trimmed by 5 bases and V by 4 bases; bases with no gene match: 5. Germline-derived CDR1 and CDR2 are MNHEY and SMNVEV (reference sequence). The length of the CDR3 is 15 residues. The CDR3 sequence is CASSSTGGAYQPQHF. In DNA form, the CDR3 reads TGTGCCAGCAGTTCGACAGGGGGCGCTTATCAGCCCCAGCATTTT.

The CDR3 loop is CASSPPGGGHTGELFF. The CDR3 DNA sequence: TGTGCCAGCAGCCCCCCGGGGGGCGGGCACACCGGGGAGCTGTTTTTT. This chain uses TRBV9 with TRBJ2-2, with TRBD2 as a possible D gene (7 bases). The V gene's germline CDR1 is SGDLS and CDR2 YYNGEE. The germline V and J ends were trimmed by 4 bases and 3 bases, with 16 bases remaining between them. This CDR3 has 16 residues.

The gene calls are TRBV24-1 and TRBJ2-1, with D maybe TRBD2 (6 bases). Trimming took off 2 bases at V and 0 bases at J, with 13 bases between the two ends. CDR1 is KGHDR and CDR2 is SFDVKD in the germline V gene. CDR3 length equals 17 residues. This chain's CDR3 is CATSDSKRVSSYNEQFF. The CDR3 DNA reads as TGTGCCACCAGTGATTCAAAGCGGGTGAGCTCCTACAATGAGCAGTTCTTC.

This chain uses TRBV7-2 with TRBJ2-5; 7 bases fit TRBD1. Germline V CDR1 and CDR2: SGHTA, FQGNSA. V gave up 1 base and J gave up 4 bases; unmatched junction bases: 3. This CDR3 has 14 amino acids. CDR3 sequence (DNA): TGTGCCAGCAGCTTAGACAGGGGATTAGAGACCCAGTACTTC. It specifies CASSLDRGLETQYF.

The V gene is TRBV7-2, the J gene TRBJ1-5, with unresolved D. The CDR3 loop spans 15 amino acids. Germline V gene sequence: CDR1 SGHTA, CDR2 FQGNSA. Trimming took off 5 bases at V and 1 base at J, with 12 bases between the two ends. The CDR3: CASSPVGGSNQPQHF. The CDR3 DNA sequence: TGTGCCAGCAGCCCAGTGGGAGGGAGCAATCAGCCCCAGCATTTT.

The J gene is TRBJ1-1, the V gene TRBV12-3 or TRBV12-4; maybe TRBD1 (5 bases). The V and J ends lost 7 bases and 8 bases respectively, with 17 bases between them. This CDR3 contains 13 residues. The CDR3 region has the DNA TGTGCCAGCACAATAGGAGGGACTGTAGAAGCTTTCTTT. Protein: CASTIGGTVEAFF.

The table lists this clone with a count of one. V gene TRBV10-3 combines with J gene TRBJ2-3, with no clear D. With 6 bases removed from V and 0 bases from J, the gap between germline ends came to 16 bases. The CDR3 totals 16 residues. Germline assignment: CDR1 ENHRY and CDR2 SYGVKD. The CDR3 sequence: CAIRAPEKTSTDTQYF. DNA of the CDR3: TGTGCCATCAGAGCGCCAGAGAAAACTAGCACAGATACGCAGTATTTT.

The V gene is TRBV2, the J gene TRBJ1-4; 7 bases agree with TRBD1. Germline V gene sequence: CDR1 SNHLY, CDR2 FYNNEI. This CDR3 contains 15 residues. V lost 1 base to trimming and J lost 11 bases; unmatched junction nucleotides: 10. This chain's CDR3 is CASSEEGQQGGKLFF. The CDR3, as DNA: TGTGCCAGCAGTGAAGAGGGACAGCAAGGAGGGAAACTGTTTTTT. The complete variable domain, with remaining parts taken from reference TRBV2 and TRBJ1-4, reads EPEVTQTPSHQVTQMGQEVILRCVPISNHLYFYWYRQILGQKVEFLVSFYNNEISEKSEIFDDQFSVERPDGSNFTLKIRSTKLEDSAMYFCASSEEGQQGGKLFFGSGTQLSVL.

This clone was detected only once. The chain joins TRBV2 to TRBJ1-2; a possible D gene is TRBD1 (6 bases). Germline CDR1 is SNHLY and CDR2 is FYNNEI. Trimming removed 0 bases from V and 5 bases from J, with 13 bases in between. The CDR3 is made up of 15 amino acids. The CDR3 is CASSEALDRAYGYTF. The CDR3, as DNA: TGTGCCAGCAGTGAAGCTTTGGACAGAGCTTATGGCTACACCTTC.

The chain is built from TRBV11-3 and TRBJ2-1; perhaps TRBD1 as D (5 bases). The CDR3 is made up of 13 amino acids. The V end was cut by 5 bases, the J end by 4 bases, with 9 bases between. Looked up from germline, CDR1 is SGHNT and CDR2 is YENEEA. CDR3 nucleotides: TGTGCCAGCAGCAAGGACAATTACAATGAGCAGTTCTTC. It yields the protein CASSKDNYNEQFF.

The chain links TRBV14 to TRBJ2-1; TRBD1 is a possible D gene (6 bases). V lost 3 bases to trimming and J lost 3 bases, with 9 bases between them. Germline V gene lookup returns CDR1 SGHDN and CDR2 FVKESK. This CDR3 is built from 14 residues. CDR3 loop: CASSQKDSYNEQFF. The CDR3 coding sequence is TGTGCCAGCAGCCAGAAGGACAGCTACAATGAGCAGTTCTTC.

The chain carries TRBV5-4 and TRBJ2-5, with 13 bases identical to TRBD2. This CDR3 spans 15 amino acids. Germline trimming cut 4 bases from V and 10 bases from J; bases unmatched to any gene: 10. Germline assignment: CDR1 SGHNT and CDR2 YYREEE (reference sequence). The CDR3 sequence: CASSRGTSGKRDQYF. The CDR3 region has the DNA TGTGCCAGCAGCCGTGGGACTAGCGGGAAACGGGACCAGTACTTC.

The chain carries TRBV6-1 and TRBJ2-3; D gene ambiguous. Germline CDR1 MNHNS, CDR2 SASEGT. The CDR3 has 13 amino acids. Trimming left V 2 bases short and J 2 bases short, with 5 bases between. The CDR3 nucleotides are TGTGCCAGCAGTGAATATGTCACAGATACGCAGTATTTT. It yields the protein CASSEYVTDTQYF.

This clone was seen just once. The CDR3 region is CASMSGEYTEAFF. CDR3 DNA: TGTGCCAGTATGTCAGGGGAGTACACTGAAGCTTTCTTT. The J gene is TRBJ1-1, the V gene TRBV19; maybe TRBD1 (6 bases). This CDR3 comprises 13 residues. V was clipped by 7 bases and J by 3 bases, with 12 bases between them. CDR1 is LNHDA and CDR2 is SQIVND in the germline V gene (reference sequence).

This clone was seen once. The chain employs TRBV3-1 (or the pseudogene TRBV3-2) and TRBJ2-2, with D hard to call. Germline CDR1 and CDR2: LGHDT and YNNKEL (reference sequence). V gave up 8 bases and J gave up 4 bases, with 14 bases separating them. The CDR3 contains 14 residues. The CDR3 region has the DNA TGTGCCAGCGGAAGTAGTGGGCCCACCGGGGAGCTGTTTTTT. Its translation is CASGSSGPTGELFF.

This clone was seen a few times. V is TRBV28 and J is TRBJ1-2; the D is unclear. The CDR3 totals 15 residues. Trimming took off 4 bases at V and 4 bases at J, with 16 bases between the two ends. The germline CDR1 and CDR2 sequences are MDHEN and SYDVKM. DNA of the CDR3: TGTGCCAGCAGTTCCCCCCTTGGAGGGTCCTATGGCTACACCTTC. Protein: CASSSPLGGSYGYTF.

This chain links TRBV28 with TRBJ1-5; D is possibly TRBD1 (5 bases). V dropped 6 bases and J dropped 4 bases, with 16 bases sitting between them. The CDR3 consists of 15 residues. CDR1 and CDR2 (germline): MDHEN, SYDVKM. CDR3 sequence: CASRGRLGRNQPQHF. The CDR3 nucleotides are TGTGCCAGCAGGGGGCGTCTCGGACGGAATCAGCCCCAGCATTTT.

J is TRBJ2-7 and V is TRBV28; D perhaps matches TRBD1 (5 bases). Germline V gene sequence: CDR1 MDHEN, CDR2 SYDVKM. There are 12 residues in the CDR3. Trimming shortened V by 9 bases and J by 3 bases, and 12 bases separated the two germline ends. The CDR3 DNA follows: TGTGCCAGTTCAAGGGGATACTACGAGCAGTACTTC. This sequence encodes CASSRGYYEQYF.

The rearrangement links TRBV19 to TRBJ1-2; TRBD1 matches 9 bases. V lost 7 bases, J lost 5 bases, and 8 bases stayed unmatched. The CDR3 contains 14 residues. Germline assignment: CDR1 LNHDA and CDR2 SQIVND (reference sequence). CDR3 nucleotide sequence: TGTGCCAGTAATTTGGGACAGGGCCCGTATGGCTACACCTTC. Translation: CASNLGQGPYGYTF.

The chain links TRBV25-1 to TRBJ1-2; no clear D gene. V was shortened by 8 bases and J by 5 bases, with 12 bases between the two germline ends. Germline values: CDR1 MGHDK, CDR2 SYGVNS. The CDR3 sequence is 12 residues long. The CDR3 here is CASLNDWYGYTF. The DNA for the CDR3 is TGTGCCAGCCTTAATGACTGGTATGGCTACACCTTC.

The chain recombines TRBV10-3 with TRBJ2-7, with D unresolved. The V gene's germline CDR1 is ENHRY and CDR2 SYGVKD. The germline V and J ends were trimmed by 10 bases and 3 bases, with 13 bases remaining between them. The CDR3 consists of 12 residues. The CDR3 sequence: CATRGPGYEQYF. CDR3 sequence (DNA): TGTGCCACCCGAGGCCCCGGCTACGAGCAGTACTTC.

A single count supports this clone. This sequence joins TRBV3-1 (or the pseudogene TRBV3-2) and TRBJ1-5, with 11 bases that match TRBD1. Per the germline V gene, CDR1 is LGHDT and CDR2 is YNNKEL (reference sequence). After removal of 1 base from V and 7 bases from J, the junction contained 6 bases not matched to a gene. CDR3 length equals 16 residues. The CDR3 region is CASSQARDRGIQPQHF. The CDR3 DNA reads TGTGCCAGCAGCCAAGCCCGGGACAGGGGGATACAGCCCCAGCATTTT.

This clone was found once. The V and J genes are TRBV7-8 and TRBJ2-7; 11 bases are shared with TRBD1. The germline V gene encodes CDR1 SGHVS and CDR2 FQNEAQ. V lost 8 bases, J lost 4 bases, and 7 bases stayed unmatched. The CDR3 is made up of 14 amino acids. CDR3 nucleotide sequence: TGTGCCAGCCAGCCGGGGACAGGGGGTTACGAGCAGTACTTC. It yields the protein CASQPGTGGYEQYF.

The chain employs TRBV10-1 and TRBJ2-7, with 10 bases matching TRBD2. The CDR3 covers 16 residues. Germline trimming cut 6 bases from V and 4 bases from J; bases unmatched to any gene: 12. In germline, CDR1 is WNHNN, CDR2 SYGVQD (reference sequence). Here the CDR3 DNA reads TGCGCCAGCAGCCCCGTGCAACTAGCGGGATTGTACGAGCAGTACTTC. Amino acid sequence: CASSPVQLAGLYEQYF.